This TCR beta chain was identified during a study of blood T cell repertoires in COVID-19. Overall study context: COVID-19 samples collected from the United States, Italy and Spain covered acute and convalescent phases. In each case, the material was cDNA or gDNA derived from T cells, B-cell-depleted T cells, or PBMCs.

As processed by the authors: For nucleated cells, counts were estimated from reference gene primer amplification. The repertoire was sequenced with immunoSEQ multiplex PCR; TCRdb's copy has only in-frame clones and lacks some. Clone size and the V and J calls come from that table; the DNA yielded D and trimming. The sample holds 150,000 to 200,000 clones, roughly 87% seen once. The CDR3 contains 13 residues. Trimming pared 0 bases from V and 15 bases from J, leaving 14 bases between. Germline CDR1 is LGHNA and CDR2 is YSLEER. The source is a woman aged 45-65 years with acute or convalescent COVID-19. Specimen: peripheral blood. This chain joins TRBV4-3 and TRBJ1-4; no clear D. The CDR3 DNA follows: TGCGCCAGCAGCCAAGATAGGGAGGCGTCTGTGTTTTTT. Translated: CASSQDREASVFF.